Listed below are T cell receptor beta chains from one sample, sequenced in a study of T cells after somatic rescue of genetic block. Assay used: immunoSEQ multiplex PCR; TCRdb lists only in-frame clones, some missing. The sample gives tens of thousands of clones, 75% to 90% of which show up once; about 1.5% is in the top ten. The sequencing input was peripheral blood mononuclear cells (PBMCs). Receptors originate from a woman aged 18-35 years. Each CDR3 is given with its conserved first and last residue. A D gene is named only where the DNA matches it firmly. Some rows have no size entry. The others give once, few or many, or a class for an expanded clone.

D gene: TRBD1; clone size: -; V gene: TRBV5-4; J gene: TRBJ1-5; CDR3 DNA: TGTGCCAGCAGCAAGGGACAGGGGCTCAATCAGCCCCAGCATTTT; CDR3 protein: CASSKGQGLNQPQHF
D gene: -; clone size: -; V gene: TRBV18; J gene: TRBJ2-1; CDR3 DNA: TGTGCCAGCTCAGCAGACAATGAGCAGTTCTTC; CDR3 protein: CASSADNEQFF
D gene: -; clone size: -; V gene: TRBV5-1; J gene: TRBJ2-2; CDR3 DNA: TGCGCCAGCAGCTTGTCGGCGGCCGGGGAGCTGTTTTTT; CDR3 protein: CASSLSAAGELFF
D gene: TRBD1; clone size: -; V gene: TRBV4-1; J gene: TRBJ2-7; CDR3 DNA: TGCGCCAGCAGCCAAGATGCCTCGACAGGGACCTACGAGCAGTACTTC; CDR3 protein: CASSQDASTGTYEQYF
D gene: TRBD1; clone size: -; V gene: TRBV5-6; J gene: TRBJ2-7; CDR3 DNA: TGTGCCAGCAGCTCTAGGGACAGGCTCTCCTACGAGCAGTACTTC; CDR3 protein: CASSSRDRLSYEQYF
D gene: -; clone size: -; V gene: TRBV7-3; J gene: TRBJ1-5; CDR3 DNA: TGTGCCAGCGTCTCGGCCCCTCATAGCAATCAGCCCCAGCATTTT; CDR3 protein: CASVSAPHSNQPQHF
D gene: TRBD2; clone size: -; V gene: TRBV5-4; J gene: TRBJ2-7; CDR3 DNA: TGTGCCAGCAGCTTGGAGGCTAGCGGGTTCGACGAGCAGTACTTC; CDR3 protein: CASSLEASGFDEQYF
D gene: TRBD1; clone size: -; V gene: TRBV4-3; J gene: TRBJ2-4; CDR3 DNA: TGCGCCAGCAGCCAAGAACAGGGGGCTAGCATTCAGTACTTC; CDR3 protein: CASSQEQGASIQYF
D gene: -; clone size: -; V gene: TRBV4-2; J gene: TRBJ2-7; CDR3 DNA: TGTGCCAGCAGCCACGATTTCCACGAGCAGTACTTC; CDR3 protein: CASSHDFHEQYF
D gene: -; clone size: -; V gene: TRBV11-2; J gene: TRBJ2-7; CDR3 DNA: TGTGCCAGCAGCTTTCAAGACGGACGTGGGTACTTC; CDR3 protein: CASSFQDGRGYF
D gene: -; clone size: -; V gene: TRBV9; J gene: TRBJ2-1; CDR3 DNA: TGTGCCAGCAGCGTATTGCGGGACGGAGCCAATGAGCAGTTCTTC; CDR3 protein: CASSVLRDGANEQFF
D gene: -; clone size: -; V gene: TRBV7-2; J gene: TRBJ1-5; CDR3 DNA: TGTGCCAGCAGCCTAAGGGGCAATCAGCCCCAGCATTTT; CDR3 protein: CASSLRGNQPQHF
D gene: -; clone size: -; V gene: TRBV6-5; J gene: TRBJ2-1; CDR3 DNA: TGTGCCAGCAGACTACAATCCGCCAACAATGAGCAGTTCTTC; CDR3 protein: CASRLQSANNEQFF
D gene: -; clone size: -; V gene: TRBV21-1; J gene: TRBJ1-1; CDR3 DNA: TGTGCCAGCCTGACGCAGGGTACGGGTGAAGCTTTCTTT; CDR3 protein: CASLTQGTGEAFF
D gene: -; clone size: -; V gene: TRBV7-9; J gene: TRBJ2-1; CDR3 DNA: TGTGCCAGCAGCGGCAGGGACCCCCCCTACAATGAGCAGTTCTTC; CDR3 protein: CASSGRDPPYNEQFF
D gene: TRBD2; clone size: -; V gene: TRBV28; J gene: TRBJ2-7; CDR3 DNA: TGTGCCAGCAATGGACTAGCGGGAGTCGCCCGTACCTACGAGCAGTACTTC; CDR3 protein: CASNGLAGVARTYEQYF
D gene: -; clone size: -; V gene: TRBV6-5; J gene: TRBJ2-5; CDR3 DNA: TGTGCCAGCAGTCACGGGGAGCTCAAGACCCAGTACTTC; CDR3 protein: CASSHGELKTQYF
D gene: TRBD1; clone size: -; V gene: TRBV14; J gene: TRBJ1-5; CDR3 DNA: TGTGCCAGCAGCCCGGGACAGGGGTCCAATCAGCCCCAGCATTTT; CDR3 protein: CASSPGQGSNQPQHF
D gene: -; clone size: once; V gene: TRBV27; J gene: TRBJ1-2; CDR3 DNA: TGTGCCAGCACCCAAGGGGGGGGGAACTATGGCTACACCTTC; CDR3 protein: CASTQGGGNYGYTF
D gene: -; clone size: -; V gene: TRBV27; J gene: TRBJ2-1; CDR3 DNA: TGTGCCAGCAGCTCGAGCGGAGACGCCTACAATGAGCAGTTCTTC; CDR3 protein: CASSSSGDAYNEQFF
D gene: -; clone size: -; V gene: TRBV28; J gene: TRBJ2-7; CDR3 DNA: TGTGCCAGCAGTAGGGGATTCTACGAGCAGTACTTC; CDR3 protein: CASSRGFYEQYF
D gene: -; clone size: -; V gene: TRBV10-3; J gene: TRBJ2-7; CDR3 DNA: TGTGCCATCAGTGTTGACGGGACCTACGAGCAGTACTTC; CDR3 protein: CAISVDGTYEQYF
D gene: -; clone size: few; V gene: TRBV11-2; J gene: TRBJ2-1; CDR3 DNA: TGTGCCAGCAGCATGACTAGGGGGCATGAGCAGTTCTTC; CDR3 protein: CASSMTRGHEQFF
D gene: -; clone size: -; V gene: TRBV6-1; J gene: TRBJ2-1; CDR3 DNA: TGTGCCAGCAGTGAAAGGGCAGGGGTGGACAATGAGCAGTTCTTC; CDR3 protein: CASSERAGVDNEQFF
D gene: -; clone size: -; V gene: TRBV11-2; J gene: TRBJ2-7; CDR3 DNA: TGTGCCAGCAGCCAGGGGACGGCCTGGACCTACGAGCAGTACTTC; CDR3 protein: CASSQGTAWTYEQYF
D gene: -; clone size: -; V gene: TRBV5-1; J gene: TRBJ2-1; CDR3 DNA: TGCGCCAGCAGCGAGGGACAATCCTACAATGAGCAGTTCTTC; CDR3 protein: CASSEGQSYNEQFF
D gene: -; clone size: -; V gene: TRBV5-6; J gene: TRBJ1-1; CDR3 DNA: TGTGCCAGCAGCCGCGTCCGGGACCTGCGGGGTGAAGCTTTCTTT; CDR3 protein: CASSRVRDLRGEAFF
D gene: -; clone size: -; V gene: TRBV27; J gene: TRBJ1-2; CDR3 DNA: TGTGCCAGCAGGCCCGGGACCGACCATGGCTACACCTTC; CDR3 protein: CASRPGTDHGYTF
D gene: TRBD2; clone size: -; V gene: TRBV4-2; J gene: TRBJ2-7; CDR3 DNA: TGTGCCAGCACCCCCGAGCCGGGGCTAGCGGGCTACGAGCAGTACTTC; CDR3 protein: CASTPEPGLAGYEQYF
D gene: TRBD1; clone size: -; V gene: TRBV19; J gene: TRBJ2-7; CDR3 DNA: TGTGCCAGTAGTATACGGACAGGGAGCTCCTACGAGCAGTACTTC; CDR3 protein: CASSIRTGSSYEQYF